Presented here are 32 T cell receptor beta chains from one specimen sequenced in a study of CD8 T cells in Susac syndrome. Random hexamers were used to reverse transcribe an amount of roughly 0.45 to 1 ug RNA. Via MiXCR, TCRdb re-called the immunoSEQ multiplex PCR reads, giving one row per CDR3 protein. The sample yields fewer than 350,000 distinct CDR3 sequences, approximately 85% seen once. The sequenced sample consisted of CD8+ T cells from PBMCs. Receptors were obtained from a human donor with multiple sclerosis.

This rearrangement joins TRBV9 to TRBJ2-1; D is uncertain. Trimming took off 3 bases at V and 4 bases at J, with 14 bases between the two ends. Germline V CDR1 and CDR2: SGDLS, YYNGEE. There are 15 residues in the CDR3. The CDR3 reads CASSAHPEEYNEQFF. CDR3 coding DNA: TGTGCCAGCAGCGCCCACCCAGAGGAGTACAATGAGCAGTTCTTC. Drawing the rest from reference TRBV9 and TRBJ2-1, the complete variable domain is DSGVTQTPKHLITATGQRVTLRCSPRSGDLSVYWYQQSLDQGLQFLIQYYNGEERAKGNILERFSAQQFPDLHSELNLSSLELGDSALYFCASSAHPEEYNEQFFGPGTRLTVL.

This clonotype was counted once. The V call is TRBV11-2, the J call TRBJ2-7; 8 nucleotides agree with TRBD1. The CDR3 is 15 residues long. J was trimmed by 3 bases and V by 5 bases; bases with no gene match: 9. Germline assignment: CDR1 SGHAT and CDR2 FQNNGV. The CDR3 DNA is TGTGCCAGCAGCCAAACCGGACAGGGTAACTACGAGCAGTACTTC. It translates to CASSQTGQGNYEQYF.

V usage is TRBV7-2 and J usage is TRBJ2-7; 7 bases line up with TRBD1. Germline-derived CDR1 and CDR2 are SGHTA and FQGNSA. This CDR3 is built from 14 residues. The J segment lost 4 bases and the V segment lost 5 bases, leaving 8 bases of the junction unmatched. CDR3 residues: CASSGTGTVYEQYF. For the CDR3, the DNA is TGTGCCAGCAGCGGGACCGGGACAGTATACGAGCAGTACTTC.

J is TRBJ1-4 and V is TRBV5-1; TRBD1 matches at 10 bases. This CDR3 comprises 16 residues. V was pared by 2 bases and J by 7 bases, with 8 bases of the junction left unmatched. CDR1 is SGHRS and CDR2 is YFSETQ in the germline V gene. The CDR3 here is CASSFRQGAVGEKLFF. CDR3 sequence (DNA): TGCGCCAGCAGCTTCCGACAGGGGGCCGTTGGTGAAAAACTGTTTTTT.

The V gene is TRBV9, the J gene TRBJ2-2; D possibly corresponds to TRBD2 (6 bases). This CDR3 has 14 amino acids. The V end was cut by 0 bases, the J end by 4 bases, with 7 bases between. Germline V gene sequence: CDR1 SGDLS, CDR2 YYNGEE. The CDR3 here is CASSVGRGTGELFF. In DNA form, the CDR3 reads TGTGCCAGCAGCGTAGGGAGGGGCACCGGGGAGCTGTTTTTT.

The chain recombines TRBV6-1 with TRBJ2-7; D may be TRBD2 (5 bases). Germline V gene lookup returns CDR1 MNHNS and CDR2 SASEGT. The CDR3 loop spans 12 amino acids. Trimming removed 4 bases at V and 5 bases at J, with 9 bases between. CDR3 nucleotides: TGTGCCAGCAGTGGGAGCGGACACGAGCAGTACTTC. It codes for CASSGSGHEQYF.

This clonotype occurred once. The J gene is TRBJ2-1, the V gene TRBV27; TRBD2 aligns across 7 bases. The length of the CDR3 is 13 residues. Losses at the gene ends were 4 bases for V and 5 bases for J; bases not matched to a gene: 2. Per the germline V gene, CDR1 is MNHEY and CDR2 is SMNVEV (reference sequence). In DNA, the CDR3 is TGTGCCAGCAGTTGGGGGACTAACAATGAGCAGTTCTTC. It codes for CASSWGTNNEQFF.

This chain uses TRBV30 with TRBJ1-5, with a tentative D call TRBD1 (5 bases). The CDR3 extends over 14 amino acids. The germline CDR1 and CDR2 sequences are GTSNPN and SVGIG (reference sequence). V shed 2 bases and J shed 1 base, with 9 bases lying between them. CDR3 loop: CAWSTTESNQPQHF. The CDR3, as DNA: TGTGCCTGGAGTACGACAGAGAGCAATCAGCCCCAGCATTTT.

This chain connects TRBV20-1 to TRBJ2-1; 8 bases agree with TRBD2. J was trimmed by 2 bases and V by 0 bases; bases with no gene match: 6. This CDR3 spans 16 amino acids. Germline assignment: CDR1 DFQATT and CDR2 SNEGSKA (reference sequence). This chain's CDR3 is CSARDSFSGTYNEQFF. The CDR3 DNA reads as TGCAGTGCTAGAGATTCGTTTAGCGGGACCTACAATGAGCAGTTCTTC.

The chain couples TRBV18 to TRBJ2-2, with TRBD1 matching 8 bases. Germline CDR1 and CDR2: KGHSH and LQKENI. V was pared by 3 bases and J by 7 bases, with 1 base of the junction left unmatched. The CDR3 runs 13 residues. The CDR3 loop reads CASSPTGDGELFF. The DNA of the CDR3 is TGTGCCAGCTCACCGACAGGGGACGGGGAGCTGTTTTTT. The complete variable domain, with remaining parts taken from reference TRBV18 and TRBJ2-2, reads NAGVMQNPRHLVRRRGQEARLRCSPMKGHSHVYWYRQLPEEGLKFMVYLQKENIIDESGMPKERFSAEFPKEGPSILRIQQVVRGDSAAYFCASSPTGDGELFFGEGSRLTVL.

The rearrangement links TRBV29-1 to TRBJ1-1; D uncertain. V dropped 6 bases and J dropped 5 bases, with 16 bases sitting between them. Germline V gives CDR1 SQVTM, CDR2 ANQGSEA. The CDR3 has 13 amino acids. DNA for the CDR3: TGCAGCGTCCGGGAGGGAGTATGGACTGAAGCTTTCTTT. Encoded protein: CSVREGVWTEAFF.

V usage is TRBV19 and J usage is TRBJ2-7, with 9 bases matching TRBD2. With V trimmed by 9 bases and J by 6 bases, 12 bases remained unmatched. CDR3 size: 14 residues. Germline V gives CDR1 LNHDA, CDR2 SQIVND (reference sequence). The CDR3 reads CASQATSGLIEQYF. The CDR3 nucleotides read TGTGCCAGCCAAGCGACTAGCGGTCTCATCGAGCAGTACTTC.

The V call is TRBV30, the J call TRBJ2-3, with 7 bases matching TRBD1. Trimming cost V 5 bases and J 2 bases; bases outside gene matches: 10. Germline loops: CDR1 GTSNPN, CDR2 SVGIG (reference sequence). CDR3 length: 15 residues. CDR3 DNA sequence: TGTGCCTGGGAACCCGGACAGGCTATCACAGATACGCAGTATTTT. Encoded protein: CAWEPGQAITDTQYF.

The gene calls are TRBV11-2 and TRBJ2-2; no definite D call. There are 13 residues in the CDR3. Trimming removed 1 base from V and 6 bases from J, with 6 bases in between. Germline CDR1 reads SGHAT; CDR2 reads FQNNGV. CDR3 DNA: TGTGCCAGCAGCTTAGTAGGGCCCGGGGAGCTGTTTTTT. It is translated as CASSLVGPGELFF.

CDR3 amino acids: CASSLFTLASGSADEQFF. The DNA for the CDR3 is TGTGCCAGCAGTTTATTTACTCTGGCGAGCGGGAGTGCTGATGAGCAGTTCTTC. The V call is TRBV12-3 or TRBV12-4, the J call TRBJ2-1; TRBD2 matches at 8 bases. Unmatched junction bases numbered 17, after V lost 2 bases and J lost 8 bases. CDR3 length: 18 amino acids.

This chain uses TRBV14 with TRBJ2-4; D not certain. Germline V gene lookup returns CDR1 SGHDN and CDR2 FVKESK. V shed 1 base and J shed 0 bases, with 10 bases lying between them. The CDR3 totals 16 residues. The CDR3 sequence: CASSQGLSLAKNIQYF. The DNA for the CDR3 is TGTGCCAGCAGCCAAGGGTTATCGCTAGCCAAAAACATTCAGTACTTC.

This rearrangement joins TRBV10-3 to TRBJ2-5, with 7 bases that match TRBD2. This CDR3 comprises 16 residues. Trimming at V came to 2 bases and at J to 2 bases, leaving 8 bases not matched to a gene. The germline V gene has CDR1 ENHRY and CDR2 SYGVKD. The CDR3 bases are TGTGCCATCAGTGAGAGCGGGATAGCAGTTCAAGAGACCCAGTACTTC. Residues: CAISESGIAVQETQYF.

The chain carries TRBV24-1 and TRBJ2-1, with TRBD2 matching 14 bases. V gave up 3 bases and J gave up 2 bases; unmatched junction bases: 8. In germline, CDR1 is KGHDR, CDR2 SFDVKD. The CDR3 contains 19 residues. The CDR3 sequence is CATSDPTSGRARPYNEQFF. The CDR3, as DNA: TGTGCCACCAGTGATCCGACTAGCGGGAGGGCGAGGCCCTACAATGAGCAGTTCTTC.

The chain uses TRBV7-2 and TRBJ2-7; D is perhaps TRBD2 (5 bases). The germline V and J ends were trimmed by 2 bases and 1 base, with 9 bases remaining between them. This CDR3 is 14 amino acids long. Germline CDR1 and CDR2: SGHTA and FQGNSA. The CDR3 coding sequence is TGTGCCAGCAGCTTATCTGAGGGTTCCTACGAGCAGTACTTC. It is translated as CASSLSEGSYEQYF. Based on the CDR3 plus reference TRBV7-2 and TRBJ2-7, the full variable domain is GAGVSQSPSNKVTEKGKDVELRCDPISGHTALYWYRQSLGQGLEFLIYFQGNSAPDKSGLPSDRFSAERTGGSVSTLTIQRTQQEDSAVYLCASSLSEGSYEQYFGPGTRLTVT.

CDR3 DNA sequence: TGCGCCAGCAGCCAAGGTCCCATGGGGAGTGAAAAACTGTTTTTT. It codes for CASSQGPMGSEKLFF. This chain connects TRBV4-1 to TRBJ1-4; no definite D call. V lost 1 base and J lost 7, with 13 bases in between. Germline loops: CDR1 MGHRA, CDR2 YSYEKL. The CDR3 has 15 amino acids.

The V call is TRBV5-4, the J call TRBJ2-3, with 9 bases that match TRBD1. The CDR3 is 15 residues long. CDR1 SGHNT and CDR2 YYREEE come from the germline V gene (reference sequence). Trimming cost V 0 bases and J 6 bases; bases outside gene matches: 5. CDR3 loop: CASSLVTGGADTQYF. In DNA, the CDR3 is TGTGCCAGCAGCTTGGTGACAGGGGGAGCGGATACGCAGTATTTT.

The V call is TRBV29-1, the J call TRBJ2-1; D possibly corresponds to TRBD1 (5 bases). Trimming pared 2 bases from V and 6 bases from J, leaving 17 bases between. Germline V lookup: CDR1 SQVTM, CDR2 ANQGSEA. This CDR3 contains 15 residues. Written as DNA, the CDR3 is TGCAGCGTTGAACCGTCAAGGGGTATTTTCAATGAGCAGTTCTTC. It encodes CSVEPSRGIFNEQFF.

The chain joins TRBV6-1 to TRBJ2-5, with 7 positions matching TRBD2. The V segment lost 1 base and the J segment 0 bases; nucleotides outside the gene matches: 8. Germline CDR1 and CDR2: MNHNS and SASEGT. This CDR3 is 17 amino acids long. The CDR3 region is CASSEGPGSGYQETQYF. CDR3 coding DNA: TGTGCCAGCAGTGAAGGGCCCGGTAGCGGGTACCAAGAGACCCAGTACTTC.

The chain recombines TRBV5-8 with TRBJ1-2; D gene ambiguous. Trimming removed 1 base from V and 3 bases from J, with 7 bases in between. This CDR3 contains 13 residues. Germline lookup yields CDR1 SGHTS and CDR2 YDEGEE. The CDR3 sequence is CASSLTSDYGYTF. For the CDR3, the DNA is TGTGCCAGCAGCTTGACCTCCGACTATGGCTACACCTTC.

The chain has TRBV10-2 and TRBJ2-3; the match to TRBD2 covers 14 bases. Germline CDR1 and CDR2: WSHSY and SAAADI. V was pared by 2 bases and J by 5 bases, with 3 bases of the junction left unmatched. CDR3 length equals 16 residues. This chain's CDR3 is CASSETGLAGVDTQYF. The CDR3 region has the DNA TGCGCCAGCAGTGAGACGGGACTAGCGGGAGTAGATACGCAGTATTTT.

CDR3 amino acids: CASSVGTGWDHGYTF. The CDR3 nucleotides are TGCGCCAGCAGCGTAGGGACAGGGTGGGACCATGGCTACACCTTC. The V gene is TRBV5-1, the J gene TRBJ1-2; 9 bases fit TRBD1. This CDR3 contains 15 residues. CDR1 and CDR2 (germline): SGHRS, YFSETQ. Losses at the gene ends were 4 bases for V and 6 bases for J; bases not matched to a gene: 10.

The V gene is TRBV7-9, the J gene TRBJ1-3; 8 bases match TRBD1. CDR3 size: 15 residues. The junction had 9 bases not matched to a gene; V was cut back by 3 bases and J by 8 bases. Per the germline V gene, CDR1 is SEHNR and CDR2 is FQNEAQ (reference sequence). This CDR3 reads CASSFPTGAGYTIYF. Here the CDR3 DNA reads TGTGCCAGCAGCTTCCCGACAGGGGCAGGGTACACCATATATTTT.

The chain employs TRBV20-1 and TRBJ2-7; 9 nucleotides line up with TRBD2. The CDR3 sequence is 17 residues long. Unmatched junction bases numbered 13, after V lost 3 bases and J lost 1 base. Germline CDR1 and CDR2: DFQATT and SNEGSKA (reference sequence). The CDR3: CSARTLGLAVFSYEQYF. The DNA for the CDR3 is TGCAGTGCTAGGACCCTGGGACTAGCAGTCTTTTCCTACGAGCAGTACTTC.

The chain is built from TRBV28 and TRBJ2-5; TRBD2 matches 7 bases. Trimming at V came to 6 bases and at J to 1 base, leaving 11 bases not matched to a gene. The CDR3 is 16 amino acids. Germline V CDR1 and CDR2: MDHEN, SYDVKM. The CDR3, as DNA: TGTGCCAGCAGCCAGGCCGGAGCGGGGCTCCAAGAGACCCAGTACTTC. As protein: CASSQAGAGLQETQYF.

The rearrangement uses TRBV10-1 and TRBJ1-1; no clear D. This CDR3 has 15 residues. Germline V gene data show CDR1 as WNHNN and CDR2 as SYGVQD (reference sequence). V lost 0 bases to trimming and J lost 2 bases, with 10 bases between them. The CDR3: CASSESRQLNTEAFF. CDR3 DNA sequence: TGCGCCAGCAGTGAGTCGCGGCAGTTAAACACTGAAGCTTTCTTT.

This clonotype was recorded once. The chain couples TRBV19 to TRBJ2-1; D might be TRBD2 (6 bases). Trimming took 5 bases from V and 6 from J, leaving 14 bases between them. CDR3 length equals 14 residues. Germline values: CDR1 LNHDA, CDR2 SQIVND (reference sequence). CDR3: CASSLPRDSNEQFF. The CDR3 nucleotides read TGTGCCAGTAGTTTACCCCGGGACTCCAATGAGCAGTTCTTC.

This clonotype was seen a handful of times. The gene calls are TRBV27 and TRBJ2-7; 9 bases map to TRBD2. Germline CDR1 is MNHEY and CDR2 is SMNVEV (reference sequence). This CDR3 has 14 residues. Losses at the gene ends were 3 bases for V and 3 bases for J; bases not matched to a gene: 3. CDR3 loop: CASSFRREGYEQYF. The CDR3 DNA follows: TGTGCCAGCAGTTTCCGGCGGGAGGGCTACGAGCAGTACTTC.